These 5 T cell receptor beta chains originate from one sample sequenced in a study of blood T cell repertoires in COVID-19. Clones were sequenced by immunoSEQ multiplex PCR, and TCRdb holds only the in-frame ones, with some missing. This sample has around 100,000 clones, with about 91% found just once. The sequenced sample consisted of peripheral blood. The receptor set was obtained from a human donor with active COVID-19. The donor label of this sample is uncertain.

The chain joins TRBV9 to TRBJ1-6, with D tentatively TRBD1 (6 bases). Germline CDR1 SGDLS, CDR2 YYNGEE. The V end was cut by 3 bases, the J end by 7 bases, with 14 bases between. CDR3 size: 15 residues. The CDR3 DNA reads TGTGCCAGCAGCGACATCGGACAGATCAATTCACCCCTCCACTTT. Translating gives CASSDIGQINSPLHF.

The sample holds one count of this clone. The chain links TRBV5-4 to TRBJ2-1; 7 positions match TRBD2. V was pared by 4 bases and J by 2 bases, with 6 bases of the junction left unmatched. Germline values: CDR1 SGHNT, CDR2 YYREEE (reference sequence). The CDR3 spans 15 residues. This CDR3 is CASSAGTNPYNEQFF. CDR3 DNA: TGTGCCAGCAGCGCCGGGACTAATCCCTACAATGAGCAGTTCTTC.

The V gene is TRBV2, the J gene TRBJ2-7; a possible D gene is TRBD1 (6 bases). The CDR3 totals 15 residues. The V gene's germline CDR1 is SNHLY and CDR2 FYNNEI. Deletions cut 5 bases from V and 1 base from J, with 15 bases between. CDR3 DNA: TGTGCCAGCAGTTCCTCGGGACACAATTCCTACGAGCAGTACTTC. As protein: CASSSSGHNSYEQYF.

The chain couples TRBV4-3 to TRBJ1-2, with TRBD1 as a possible D gene (6 bases). The CDR3 spans 15 residues. The germline CDR1 and CDR2 sequences are LGHNA and YSLEER. The V gene lost 0 bases and the J gene lost 7 bases, with 15 bases spanning the gap. The chain's CDR3 is CASSQDFGGLGGYTF. CDR3 coding DNA: TGCGCCAGCAGCCAAGATTTTGGGGGCCTCGGTGGCTACACCTTC.

This chain connects TRBV5-1 to TRBJ1-2; possibly TRBD1 for D (6 bases). This CDR3 contains 15 residues. Trimming shortened V by 2 bases and J by 4 bases, and 15 bases separated the two germline ends. The V gene's germline CDR1 is SGHRS and CDR2 YFSETQ. The chain's CDR3 is CASSLAGAGGYGYTF. For the CDR3, the DNA is TGCGCCAGCAGCTTAGCAGGGGCAGGAGGCTATGGCTACACCTTC.